The 13 T cell receptor beta chains below all came from one sample that was sequenced in a study of T cells in Graves' hyperthyroidism and ophthalmopathy (dated by TCRdb to between 2018 and 2021). Libraries were prepared through multiplex PCR. TCRdb records Illumina HiSeq 2000 as the sequencer. The TCR beta CDR3 regions were amplified from the RNA transcripts. The TCR CDR3 was subjected to a first round of RT-PCR using the HTBI primer set and the Qiagen OneStep RT-PCR kit. TCRdb's own reprocessing of the public reads used fastp at Q25 and MiXCR and kept productive beta chains. Entries that share a CDR3 protein sequence are merged under the most common genes and DNA. The sample contains under 650,000 distinct CDR3 sequences, 15% to 20% of them found a single time. The ten largest clones add up to about 3.8% of the sample. Sequences were obtained from blood. The receptors derive from a young woman with Graves' hyperthyroidism.

For this clonotype: This may be a read error, as it is one base from a much larger clone. The chain uses TRBV10-3 and TRBJ1-1; no reliable D call. CDR1 and CDR2 from the germline V gene are ENHRY and SYGVKD. The CDR3 runs 13 residues. Trimming took off 6 bases at V and 5 bases at J, with 13 bases between the two ends. CDR3 protein: CAISQVSKTEAFF. DNA for the CDR3: TGTGCCATCAGCCAGGTATCGAAAACTGAAGCTTTCTTT.

This clonotype was observed at least ten times. V usage is TRBV28 and J usage is TRBJ2-7, with 8 nucleotides matching TRBD1. In germline, CDR1 is MDHEN, CDR2 SYDVKM. This CDR3 has 17 residues. V gave up 5 bases and J gave up 4 bases; unmatched junction bases: 16. The CDR3 DNA follows: TGTGCCAGCAGTCCGACAGGGGACGCTTCCTTCGGGTACGAGCAGTACTTC. Translating it yields CASSPTGDASFGYEQYF.

The chain couples TRBV4-1 to TRBJ2-1; D gene ambiguous. The germline CDR1 and CDR2 sequences are MGHRA and YSYEKL. Trimming shortened V by 0 bases and J by 7 bases, and 16 bases separated the two germline ends. This CDR3 has 16 residues. The CDR3 nucleotides are TGCGCCAGCAGCCAAGATTCAGGTCTGGGAAGTAATGAGCAGTTCTTC. Residues: CASSQDSGLGSNEQFF.

J is TRBJ1-5 and V is TRBV28, with unresolved D. V was clipped by 3 bases and J by 6 bases, with 15 bases between them. The germline V gene encodes CDR1 MDHEN and CDR2 SYDVKM. This CDR3 has 15 residues. CDR3 sequence reads: CASSFFSELGQPQHF. CDR3 DNA: TGTGCCAGCAGTTTTTTTTCCGAGTTGGGTCAGCCCCAGCATTTT. The variable domain in full, with the rest retrieved from reference TRBV28 and TRBJ1-5, is DVKVTQSSRYLVKRTGEKVFLECVQDMDHENMFWYRQDPGLGLRLIYFSYDVKMKEKGDIPEGYSVSREKKERFSLILESASTNQTSMYLCASSFFSELGQPQHFGDGTRLSIL.

This clonotype was recorded at least ten times. V is TRBV12-3 or TRBV12-4 and J is TRBJ1-1; no definite D call. V was cut by 2 bases and J by 10 bases, with 17 bases left in between. The CDR3 contains 14 residues. This CDR3 reads CASSLFPRIDGAFF. DNA of the CDR3: TGTGCCAGCAGTTTATTCCCCAGAATCGACGGAGCTTTCTTT.

This clonotype appeared once. One base away lies a much larger clone, so this may be a sequencing read error. The chain couples TRBV30 to TRBJ2-4; D possibly uses TRBD1 or TRBD2 (6 bases each). Looked up from germline, CDR1 is GTSNPN and CDR2 is SVGIG (reference sequence). The CDR3 loop spans 12 amino acids. Trimming removed 1 base at V and 7 bases at J, with 8 bases between. The CDR3 DNA sequence: TGTGCCTGGAGTGGAGGGGGGAACATTCAGTACTTC. It specifies CAWSGGGNIQYF. Filled out from reference TRBV30 and TRBJ2-4, the complete variable domain reads SQTIHQWPATLVQPVGSPLSLECTVEGTSNPNLYWYRQAAGRGLQLLFYSVGIGQISSEVPQNLSASRPQDRQFILSSKKLLLSDSGFYLCAWSGGGNIQYFGAGTRLSVL.

The chain links TRBV19 to TRBJ1-1; D is ambiguous. Trimming shortened V by 2 bases and J by 4 bases, and 8 bases separated the two germline ends. Germline V gene lookup returns CDR1 LNHDA and CDR2 SQIVND (reference sequence). The CDR3 runs to 13 residues. The CDR3 DNA is TGTGCCAGTAGTATACCGTCCTCCACTGAAGCTTTCTTT. Its protein is CASSIPSSTEAFF.

The chain combines TRBV3-1 with TRBJ1-6; perhaps TRBD1 as D (5 bases). The CDR3 runs to 16 residues. Germline values: CDR1 LGHDT, CDR2 YNNKEL (reference sequence). V dropped 4 bases and J dropped 6 bases, with 16 bases sitting between them. This chain's CDR3 is CASSPQGLGGNSPLHF. The CDR3 bases are TGTGCCAGCAGCCCTCAGGGTCTCGGAGGTAATTCACCCCTCCACTTT.

The chain employs TRBV20-1 and TRBJ2-3; possibly TRBD2 for D (5 bases). The CDR3 is made up of 13 amino acids. V was cut by 4 bases and J by 8 bases, with 16 bases left in between. Germline V CDR1 and CDR2: DFQATT, SNEGSKA (reference sequence). CDR3 nucleotides: TGCAGTGCTATCCACTCACTAGATGGTACGCAGTATTTT. It yields the protein CSAIHSLDGTQYF.

This clonotype was detected ten times or more. The V call is TRBV6-1, the J call TRBJ1-2; no firm D call. V lost 2 bases, J lost 7 bases, and 11 bases lay in between. CDR1 and CDR2 from the germline V gene are MNHNS and SASEGT. The CDR3 is 13 amino acids. The CDR3 nucleotides read TGTGCCAGCAGTGAACGCGAGGGAGGTGGCTACACCTTC. This codes for CASSEREGGGYTF.

The sample holds a few counts of this clonotype. This chain joins TRBV5-1 and TRBJ2-1, with D perhaps assigned TRBD1 or TRBD2 (5 bases each). The CDR3 contains 16 residues. The V gene's germline CDR1 is SGHRS and CDR2 YFSETQ. Between the trimmed V and J ends, which lost 0 bases and 4 bases, there was a span of 14 bases. CDR3 sequence reads: CASSLEGTPRYNEQFF. The CDR3 nucleotides read TGCGCCAGCAGCTTGGAAGGGACCCCCCGGTACAATGAGCAGTTCTTC. The entire variable domain, with the rest obtained from reference TRBV5-1 and TRBJ2-1, is as follows: KAGVTQTPRYLIKTRGQQVTLSCSPISGHRSVSWYQQTPGQGLQFLFEYFSETQRNKGNFPGRFSGRQFSNSRSEMNVSTLELGDSALYLCASSLEGTPRYNEQFFGPGTRLTVL.

This chain links TRBV9 with TRBJ2-1, with 8 bases aligning to TRBD2. The CDR3 covers 16 residues. The V segment lost 3 bases and the J segment 4 bases; nucleotides outside the gene matches: 9. Germline V gives CDR1 SGDLS, CDR2 YYNGEE. CDR3 DNA: TGTGCCAGCAGCGCTTCCCCCAGCGGGGGATACAATGAGCAGTTCTTC. The encoded protein is CASSASPSGGYNEQFF.

This clonotype has a handful of counts. This rearrangement joins TRBV29-1 to TRBJ2-7; D not certain. The germline V and J ends were trimmed by 6 bases and 4 bases, with 10 bases remaining between them. The CDR3 has 11 amino acids. The germline CDR1 and CDR2 sequences are SQVTM and ANQGSEA. The CDR3: CSVTMGYEQYF. CDR3 bases: TGCAGCGTCACGATGGGGTACGAGCAGTACTTC.